These 2 T cell receptor beta chains came from one sample sequenced in a study of OX40 agonist ivuxolimab in advanced cancers. TCRdb keeps only in-frame clones here, not all; method: immunoSEQ multiplex PCR. The sample consists of some 65,000 clones, around 85% of them appearing once. Here the sequenced sample was CD4+ or CD8+ T cells sorted from blood, taken in a trial of the OX40 agonist ivuxolimab. The origin of the receptors is an adult with an advanced solid tumor such as melanoma, head and neck, liver or kidney cancer.

This chain connects TRBV27 to TRBJ2-3, with 7 bases identical to TRBD1. The CDR3 consists of 17 residues. V was clipped by 5 bases and J by 3 bases; unmatched bases: 14. Germline V gene sequence: CDR1 MNHEY, CDR2 SMNVEV (reference sequence). CDR3 bases: TGTGCCAGCAGTACGCTGACAGGGCCAGGGCTTACAGATACGCAGTATTTT. Amino acids: CASSTLTGPGLTDTQYF.

The chain links TRBV11-2 to TRBJ1-5; D not certain. CDR1 is SGHAT, CDR2 FQNNGV, per germline. The CDR3 extends over 13 amino acids. V dropped 4 bases and J dropped 6 bases, with 10 bases sitting between them. Written as DNA, the CDR3 is TGTGCCAGCAGCTCTACCGGGCTTCAGCCCCAGCATTTT. Translating gives CASSSTGLQPQHF. Full variable domain (rest looked up from reference TRBV11-2 and TRBJ1-5): EAGVAQSPRYKIIEKRQSVAFWCNPISGHATLYWYQQILGQGPKLLIQFQNNGVVDDSQLPKDRFSAERLKGVDSTLKIQPAKLEDSAVYLCASSSTGLQPQHFGDGTRLSIL.